The rows below give T cell receptor beta chains drawn from one sample of a study of T cell repertoires in cytomegalovirus infection. TCRdb independently ran MiXCR on the reads; one entry per CDR3 protein. The sample lists 7,000 to 9,500 distinct CDR3 sequences, roughly 53% seen once, with 73% in the top ten. These receptors' antigens are unknown. Specimen: PBMCs, sequenced either directly or after in vitro stimulation (not recorded which). The receptors shown here come from a human donor in good health (CMV status not recorded). Some clones in this sample may be carry-over from other donors' samples. Both conserved end residues are part of each CDR3. Fields, in order: D gene, clone size, J gene, V gene, CDR3 DNA, CDR3 protein. D genes are given only for firm matches. Some rows mark clone size as missing; the rest say once, few, many or name a class of expanded clone.

NA,NA,TRBJ2-1,TRBV12-3/TRBV12-4,TGTGCCAGCAGCTCCCTAAGCCTCCTTGGTGGAGAAAGGTCCTACAATAAGCATTTCTTC,CASSSLSLLGGERSYNKHFF
TRBD1,NA,TRBJ1-2,TRBV7-2,TGTGCCAGCAGCTTAGGGGACGTCACTCCGACAGGGTTGTTTAGTGGATACACCTTC,CASSLGDVTPTGLFSGYTF
TRBD2,few,TRBJ2-1,TRBV4-2,TGTGCCAGCAGCCAGACTCCGGGGACTAGCGGGAGATTAAGCATGGGTGAGCAGTTCTTC,CASSQTPGTSGRLSMGEQFF
TRBD1,NA,TRBJ1-5,TRBV2,TGTGCCAGCACATGGACAGGGAATCAGCCCCAGCATTTT,CASTWTGNQPQHF
NA,medium-sized,TRBJ1-1,TRBV12-3/TRBV12-4,TGTGCCAGCATATCCCGTCGCACCGAAGCTTTCTTT,CASISRRTEAFF
NA,NA,TRBJ2-7,TRBV7-2,TGTGCCAGCAGCGGCGTCGGCGAGCAGTACTTC,CASSGVGEQYF
TRBD1,NA,TRBJ1-1,TRBV4-1,TGCGCCAGCAGTCACGACAGGGGGCCAAGTCGAGAAGCTTTCTTT,CASSHDRGPSREAFF
NA,NA,TRBJ1-1,TRBV7-3,TGTGCCAGCCTTTTAAGGGAGAACACTGAAGCTTTCTTT,CASLLRENTEAFF
NA,NA,TRBJ2-1,TRBV5-1,TGCCCCAGCCGCTTGTTCTCGACAGCGGGCAAGGAGCAGTTCTTC,CPSRLFSTAGKEQFF
NA,NA,TRBJ1-1,TRBV12-3/TRBV12-4,TGTGCCAGCAGCCGCAGAGTTTCAAAACAGGTCACTGAAGATTTCTTT,CASSRRVSKQVTEDFF
NA,NA,TRBJ2-3,TRBV7-8,TGTGCCAGCAGCCCTCTCCTAGGGGGTAGAGATACGCAGTATTTT,CASSPLLGGRDTQYF
TRBD1,NA,TRBJ1-2,TRBV5-5,TGTGCCAGCAGCGGTGACAGGGGTACGCGTGGCTACACCTTC,CASSGDRGTRGYTF
NA,NA,TRBJ2-1,TRBV12-3/TRBV12-4,TGTGCCCCCAGCTCCCTAAGCCTCATTGGGGGAGAAAGGTCGTACAATGAGCAGATCTTC,CAPSSLSLIGGERSYNEQIF
NA,NA,TRBJ2-7,TRBV12-3/TRBV12-4,TGTGCCAGCAGTTTTTTGGACGAGCAGTACTTC,CASSFLDEQYF
NA,few,TRBJ1-1,TRBV19,TGTGCCAGTAGTATTTCAGGTCCAGCTCGGACTGAAGCTTTCTTT,CASSISGPARTEAFF
NA,NA,TRBJ2-3,TRBV11-2,TGTGCCAGCAGCTTAGATCGGGGCACAGATACGCAGTATTTT,CASSLDRGTDTQYF
NA,NA,TRBJ1-6,TRBV4-3,TGCGCCAGCAACGGAGGGACCTCGGAGCCCCTCCACTTT,CASNGGTSEPLHF
TRBD1,NA,TRBJ2-7,TRBV28,TGTGCCAGCAGTTTCCTCCCCCCGCGGGACAGGGGCTACGAGCAGTACTTC,CASSFLPPRDRGYEQYF
TRBD2,few,TRBJ2-1,TRBV28,TGTGCCAGCAGTTCGGGACTAGCGGGAAGAGCCTACAATGAGCAGTTCTTC,CASSSGLAGRAYNEQFF
TRBD2,few,TRBJ2-1,TRBV7-2,TGTGCCAGCAGCTCAAGGACTAGCAGATACTACAATGAGCAGTTCTTC,CASSSRTSRYYNEQFF
NA,many,TRBJ2-1,TRBV7-9,TGTGCCATCGGCTTGTTGGGAATATCCACCTACAATGATCAGTTCTTC,CAIGLLGISTYNDQFF
NA,NA,TRBJ2-1,TRBV6-5,TGTGCCAGCAGTTTAGCCGGGATACGGGATGAGCAGTTCTTC,CASSLAGIRDEQFF
TRBD1,NA,TRBJ1-2,TRBV28,TGTGCCAGCAGTCACCACGGACAGGGGTTTATGGGCTACACCTTC,CASSHHGQGFMGYTF
NA,NA,TRBJ2-1,TRBV27,TGTGCCAGCAGTTTATTAGCAGGGGCGGTTGGCTACAATGAGCAGTTCTTC,CASSLLAGAVGYNEQFF
NA,NA,TRBJ2-1,TRBV7-6,TGTGCCAGCAGATGGTTGGGAATATCCACCTCCAATGAGCATGTCTTC,CASRWLGISTSNEHVF
NA,NA,TRBJ1-2,TRBV15,TGTGCCACCAGCAGCAACCTAAACAGGGCACGGGGCTACACCTTC,CATSSNLNRARGYTF
NA,many,TRBJ2-5,TRBV14,TGTGCCAGCGGGGGACGGTACCAAGAGACCCAGTACTTC,CASGGRYQETQYF
NA,many,TRBJ2-3,TRBV7-3,TGTGCCAGCAGCTTAACAGGGGCGAGAGCAGATACGCAGTATTTT,CASSLTGARADTQYF
NA,NA,TRBJ1-1,TRBV12-3/TRBV12-4,TGTGCTAGAAGCCTCAGGGTTTCCAATCAGGTCACTGAAGCTTTCTTT,CARSLRVSNQVTEAFF
TRBD2,NA,TRBJ2-1,TRBV29-1,TGCAGCGTTGAAGGACTAGCGGAATACAATGAGCAGTTCTTC,CSVEGLAEYNEQFF
NA,NA,TRBJ1-1,TRBV6-4,TGTGCCAGCAGTGTGACGGTTGGCCAGGTGGTGGCTTTCTTT,CASSVTVGQVVAFF
TRBD1,NA,TRBJ2-7,TRBV3-1,TGTGCCAGCAGCCACCCAGGGGGCGAGCAGTACTTC,CASSHPGGEQYF
NA,many,TRBJ2-5,TRBV7-6,TGTGCCAGCAGCTTATATCGTCAAGAGACCCAGTACTTC,CASSLYRQETQYF
TRBD1,many,TRBJ2-5,TRBV6-1,TGTGCCAGCAGTGAATTTCGTAGTCGGGGACAGCAAGAGACCCAGTACTTC,CASSEFRSRGQQETQYF
TRBD2,NA,TRBJ2-1,TRBV5-3,TGTGCCAGCAGCTCAGGACTAGCGGGGGGGTACTCCTACAATGAGCAGTTCTTC,CASSSGLAGGYSYNEQFF
TRBD2,NA,TRBJ2-7,TRBV6-8,TGTGCCAGCAGTCCATCGACTAGCGGGAGTCCCTACGAGCAGTACTTC,CASSPSTSGSPYEQYF
NA,NA,TRBJ2-1,TRBV5-1,TGCGCCAGCAGCTTGTTCTCGACAGCGGGCAAGGAGCGGTTTTTC,CASSLFSTAGKERFF
TRBD1,NA,TRBJ1-5,TRBV15,TGTGCCACCAGCAGAGGCCGGCAGGGGGAAGATCAGCTCCAGCATTTT,CATSRGRQGEDQLQHF
NA,NA,TRBJ1-1,TRBV7-9,TGTGCCAGCAGCATTCACAAAAAGTGGGCGATGACGGAAGCTTTCTTT,CASSIHKKWAMTEAFF
NA,NA,TRBJ2-1,TRBV11-2,TGTGCCAGCAGTTTAATTCAGGGGAACTCCTACAATGAGCAGTTCTTC,CASSLIQGNSYNEQFF
NA,NA,TRBJ1-1,TRBV12-3/TRBV12-4,TGTGCAAGGAGCCTCAGGGTTTCCCAACAGGTCACTGAATCTTTCTTT,CARSLRVSQQVTESFF
NA,NA,TRBJ2-3,TRBV27,TGTGCCAGTCACGTAGATCCGCCGTATTTT,CASHVDPPYF
NA,few,TRBJ1-6,TRBV20-1,TGCAGTGCCCAAAGGACGGCTTCACCCCTCCACTTT,CSAQRTASPLHF
NA,few,TRBJ1-1,TRBV5-1,TGCGCCAGCAGCTTGTGGGGGGAGGACACTGAAGCTTTCTTT,CASSLWGEDTEAFF
TRBD1,NA,TRBJ1-2,TRBV28,TGTGCCAGCAGATCCGTGACAGGGGGTGGGGGCTACACCTTC,CASRSVTGGGGYTF
TRBD2,few,TRBJ2-7,TRBV27,TGTGCCAGTCGTGGGGCGGGAGGACTCTACGAGCAGTACTTC,CASRGAGGLYEQYF
NA,many,TRBJ1-3,TRBV5-1,TGCGCCAGCACCTATGATGGAAACACCATATATTTT,CASTYDGNTIYF
NA,NA,TRBJ2-6,TRBV12-3/TRBV12-4,TGTGCCAGCAGCCTTCTGGGTAACTCTGGGGCCAACGTCCTGACTTTC,CASSLLGNSGANVLTF
TRBD2,few,TRBJ2-5,TRBV7-8,TGTGCCAGCAGCAAATCGATTAGCGGGAGGCAAGAGACCCAGTACTTC,CASSKSISGRQETQYF
NA,NA,TRBJ1-1,TRBV6-8,TGTGCCAGCACCTGTTCGCGGACTGAAGCTTTCTTT,CASTCSRTEAFF
NA,many,TRBJ1-1,TRBV7-9,TGTGCCAGCAGCTTCCATTTTGCTGAAGCTTTCTTT,CASSFHFAEAFF
NA,NA,TRBJ2-2,TRBV7-8,NA,CASSWDTPGDEQYFGTGTGELFF
NA,few,TRBJ2-1,TRBV11-2,TGTGCCAGCAGCTTAAGGGGCGACTCGTCCTACAATGAGCAGTTCTTC,CASSLRGDSSYNEQFF
NA,few,TRBJ2-3,TRBV7-9,TGTGCCAGCAGCCCGCCTCTGACGACGGCATCAGATACGCAGTATTTT,CASSPPLTTASDTQYF
NA,NA,TRBJ1-5,TRBV7-6,TGTGCCATCAGCCCAGAAACATACATCAAGCAGCCCCAGCATTTT,CAISPETYIKQPQHF